The subject of this entry is one TCR beta chain. The target of this receptor is not known. Germline and junction disagree at one end, which may indicate a read error. This sample is drawn from a study of T-cell reconstitution after alpha-beta-depleted transplantation in children (TCRdb year 2016). The study in broad terms: T-cell immune reconstitution after TCRalphabeta/CD19-depleted allogeneic hematopoietic cell transplantation in children was quantitatively tracked in the study by means of TCR repertoire profiling. Results and caveats for the whole study, not just this receptor: The apparently early alphabetaT-cell count recovery about two months after transplant was reportedly dependent on only several hundred rapidly expanded clones derived from non-depleted graft cells. In some patients, high TCRbeta diversity at day 60 was attributed to recipient T cells and intrathymic progenitors that had survived conditioning. Hyperexpanded clone frequencies declined over subsequent months; after one year, T-cell counts and TCRbeta diversity were mostly attributed to newly produced T cells.

Explained via the paper, the treatment or condition label denotes: allogeneic hematopoietic cell transplantation with graft depleted of TCRalphabeta T cells and CD19 B cells. Transplant recipients were children who received TCRalphabeta/CD19-depleted allogeneic hematopoietic cell grafts. The receptor library was made with PCR. Sequencing relied on an Illumina HiSeq 2500. TCR library preparation used molecular barcoding, with unique molecular identifiers applied to normalize quantification of the TCRbeta repertoire. The public reads were reanalyzed by TCRdb: fastp trimming at Q25, MiXCR alignment, in-frame beta chains only. Rows with a matching CDR3 protein are joined into one entry that keeps the most common DNA and genes. Here the sample has about 590,000 distinct CDR3 sequences; 10% to 15% occur a single time. Around 2% of the sample is taken by the ten largest. Including the terminal cysteine and phenylalanine, the CDR3 comprises 16 residues. The retained sequence is limited to the CDR3, 48 bases, with the frame set at the first base. The germline V gene (reference sequence) specifies DFQATT as CDR1 and SNEGSKA as CDR2.

This clonotype was sampled from a male patient younger than 18 who had a stem cell transplant for acute myeloid leukemia, so the T cells may come from the graft donor. Recombination joined TRBV20-1 with TRBJ2-1; TRBD1 lines up with 10 middle nucleotides. The sample was PBMCs, mostly from graft donor cells, taken 360 days after TCRalphabeta/CD19-depleted stem cell transplant. The CDR3 has the sequence CCARRTGTGVYNEQFF. Read as DNA, the sequence is TGCTGTGCTAGAAGAACCGGGACAGGGGTCTACAATGAGCAGTTCTTC.